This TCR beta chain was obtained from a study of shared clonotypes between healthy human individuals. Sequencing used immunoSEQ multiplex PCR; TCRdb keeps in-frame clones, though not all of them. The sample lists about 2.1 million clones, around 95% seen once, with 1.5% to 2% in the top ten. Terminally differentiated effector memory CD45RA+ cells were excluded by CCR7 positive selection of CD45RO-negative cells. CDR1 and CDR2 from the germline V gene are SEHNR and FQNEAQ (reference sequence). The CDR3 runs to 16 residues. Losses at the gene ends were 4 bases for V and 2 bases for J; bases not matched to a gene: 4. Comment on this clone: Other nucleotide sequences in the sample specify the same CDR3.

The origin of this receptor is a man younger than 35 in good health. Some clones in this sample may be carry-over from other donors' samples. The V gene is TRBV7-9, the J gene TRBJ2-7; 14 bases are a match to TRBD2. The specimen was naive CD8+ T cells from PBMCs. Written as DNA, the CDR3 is TGTGCCAGCAGCTCCCGACTAGCGGGAGGGCCCTACGAGCAGTACTTC. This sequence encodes CASSSRLAGGPYEQYF. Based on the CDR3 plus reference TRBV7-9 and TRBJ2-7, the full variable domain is DTGVSQNPRHKITKRGQNVTFRCDPISEHNRLYWYRQTLGQGPEFLTYFQNEAQLEKSRLLSDRFSAERPKGSFSTLEIQRTEQGDSAMYLCASSSRLAGGPYEQYFGPGTRLTVT.